These 23 T cell receptor beta chains originate from one sample sequenced in a study of T cell responses to AZD1222 COVID-19 vaccine. Repertoires were generated with immunoSEQ multiplex PCR, while TCRdb's copy carries only in-frame clones and drops some. The sample shows about 150,000 clones, 85% to 95% of them seen only once. Sequencing was performed on peripheral blood, taken 28 days after the second AZD1222 dose. The receptors were gathered from an adult who received the AZD1222 COVID-19 vaccine.

The CDR3 protein is CASSPSRTSLNTEAFF. The CDR3 bases are TGTGCCAGCAGTCCATCCCGGACAAGCCTGAACACTGAAGCTTTCTTT. The J gene is TRBJ1-1, the V gene TRBV6-2 or TRBV6-3, with TRBD1 as a possible D gene (5 bases). CDR1 and CDR2 (germline): MNHEY, SVGEGT. The length of the CDR3 is 16 residues. V shed 5 bases and J shed 0 bases, with 16 bases lying between them.

The V call is TRBV4-1, the J call TRBJ1-2; no definite D call. The CDR3 has 15 residues. The V gene lost 3 bases and the J gene lost 6 bases, with 17 bases spanning the gap. Germline CDR1 is MGHRA and CDR2 is YSYEKL. CDR3 sequence (DNA): TGCGCCAGCAGCCATGCCGGGCCCCAACACAATGGCTACACCTTC. Amino acids: CASSHAGPQHNGYTF.

This clone is a singleton in its sample. The chain couples TRBV7-2 to TRBJ1-2; 11 bases fit TRBD1. This CDR3 contains 15 residues. Trimming took 4 bases from V and 3 from J; bases not matched to a gene: 4. Germline CDR1 SGHTA, CDR2 FQGNSA. The CDR3 is CASSSGQGVDYGYTF. Written as DNA, the CDR3 is TGTGCCAGCAGCTCGGGACAGGGGGTCGACTATGGCTACACCTTC.

Concerning this clone: The same CDR3 arises from other DNA sequences in this sample as well. The chain carries TRBV7-2 and TRBJ1-1; TRBD1 agrees at 7 bases. Germline V gene sequence: CDR1 SGHTA, CDR2 FQGNSA. The CDR3 length is 15 residues. V shed 5 bases and J 0 bases; nucleotides not matched to a gene: 6. In DNA, the CDR3 is TGTGCCAGCAGCCCGGACAGGAACATGAACACTGAAGCTTTCTTT. Encoded protein: CASSPDRNMNTEAFF.

This clone is a singleton in its sample. This chain connects TRBV28 to TRBJ1-1; perhaps TRBD1 as D (5 bases). Trimming pared 3 bases from V and 2 bases from J, leaving 7 bases between. Germline values: CDR1 MDHEN, CDR2 SYDVKM. The CDR3 runs to 13 residues. The CDR3 DNA reads TGTGCCAGCAGTTTTGACAGCAACACTGAAGCTTTCTTT. Its translation: CASSFDSNTEAFF.

Here the CDR3 DNA reads TGTGCCATCAGTGACTCCGTGACAGGGAGAGGGATCAGCAATCAGCCCCAGCATTTT. Its protein product is CAISDSVTGRGISNQPQHF. The rearrangement uses TRBV10-3 and TRBJ1-5; 7 bases fit TRBD1. The CDR3 is 19 residues long. The germline gives CDR1 ENHRY, CDR2 SYGVKD. Unmatched junction bases numbered 15, after V lost 3 bases and J lost 1 base.

V gene TRBV6-1 combines with J gene TRBJ1-6; D is perhaps TRBD1 (5 bases). V was pared by 4 bases and J by 7 bases, with 14 bases between. The CDR3 runs to 15 residues. The germline V gene encodes CDR1 MNHNS and CDR2 SASEGT. This CDR3 is CASSAGDGTNSPLHF. CDR3 DNA: TGTGCCAGCAGTGCGGGGGACGGGACCAATTCACCCCTCCACTTT.

This chain uses TRBV28 with TRBJ2-1; D remains unclear. Germline CDR1 MDHEN, CDR2 SYDVKM. V was trimmed by 5 bases and J by 8 bases, leaving 10 bases between them. This CDR3 has 12 residues. DNA for the CDR3: TGTGCCAGCAGTCCGCCAGGCTATGAGCAGTTCTTC. Protein product: CASSPPGYEQFF.

The V and J genes are TRBV7-6 and TRBJ2-2, with 13 positions matching TRBD2. The junction had 7 bases not matched to a gene; V was cut back by 3 bases and J by 0 bases. There are 19 residues in the CDR3. From germline, CDR1 is SGHVS and CDR2 FNYEAQ. The CDR3 DNA reads as TGTGCCAGCAGCTTCCCGGGACTAGCGGGACGTTCGAACACCGGGGAGCTGTTTTTT. It yields the protein CASSFPGLAGRSNTGELFF.

The J gene is TRBJ2-7, the V gene TRBV18, with 9 nucleotides matching TRBD1. The ends lost 3 bases at V and 2 bases at J; junction bases unmatched: 5. CDR1 is KGHSH and CDR2 is LQKENI in the germline V gene. The CDR3 has 15 residues. The CDR3 nucleotides are TGTGCCAGCTCACCCAATGGACAGGGGACCTACGAGCAGTACTTC. Translated, it gives CASSPNGQGTYEQYF. The full variable domain, in which reference TRBV18 and TRBJ2-7 provide the parts outside the CDR3, is NAGVMQNPRHLVRRRGQEARLRCSPMKGHSHVYWYRQLPEEGLKFMVYLQKENIIDESGMPKERFSAEFPKEGPSILRIQQVVRGDSAAYFCASSPNGQGTYEQYFGPGTRLTVT.

J is TRBJ1-3 and V is TRBV7-2; D not resolved. Between the trimmed V and J ends, which lost 1 base and 11 bases, there was a span of 9 bases. The CDR3 consists of 12 residues. The germline CDR1 and CDR2 sequences are SGHTA and FQGNSA. Written as DNA, the CDR3 is TGTGCCAGCAGCTTAGTCCGGGGATCCATATATTTT. Amino acids: CASSLVRGSIYF.

The gene calls are TRBV10-3 and TRBJ1-1; D is undetermined. V was trimmed by 2 bases and J by 4 bases, leaving 11 bases between them. The germline V gene has CDR1 ENHRY and CDR2 SYGVKD. The CDR3 loop spans 14 amino acids. The CDR3 reads CAISEAPEGTEAFF. The CDR3 DNA follows: TGTGCCATCAGTGAGGCCCCAGAGGGCACTGAAGCTTTCTTT.

CDR3 coding DNA: TGTGCCAGCAGTCCCACCGGGACAGGGGTTGAGTATTCACCCCTCCACTTT. Its translation: CASSPTGTGVEYSPLHF. The chain combines TRBV28 with TRBJ1-6; TRBD1 matches 10 bases. Germline values: CDR1 MDHEN, CDR2 SYDVKM. This CDR3 spans 17 amino acids. V lost 5 bases to trimming and J lost 8 bases; unmatched junction nucleotides: 12.

This chain joins TRBV15 and TRBJ1-1; 7 bases fit TRBD1. Trimming removed 11 bases from V and 1 base from J; junction bases left unmatched: 10. CDR1 and CDR2 from the germline V gene are LNHNV and YYDKDF (reference sequence). The CDR3 contains 14 residues. In nucleotides, the CDR3 is TGTGCCGTCGGAAAGGGGGCACCGAACACTGAAGCTTTCTTT. This codes for CAVGKGAPNTEAFF.

V gene TRBV25-1 combines with J gene TRBJ1-5, with 8 bases aligning to TRBD1. J was trimmed by 7 bases and V by 8 bases; bases with no gene match: 10. CDR3 length: 14 residues. In germline, CDR1 is MGHDK, CDR2 SYGVNS. Here the CDR3 DNA reads TGTGCCAGCTCCAGTACAGGGGGAGGACAGCCCCAGCATTTT. Its translation: CASSSTGGGQPQHF.

This clone has just one count. The chain combines TRBV6-4 with TRBJ2-7; D is possibly TRBD2 (6 bases). This CDR3 region has 12 residues. The V end was cut by 9 bases, the J end by 1 base, with 10 bases between. In germline, CDR1 is MRHNA, CDR2 SNTAGT. CDR3 nucleotides: TGTGCCAGGTCCGCGGGATCCTACGAGCAGTACTTC. Translated: CARSAGSYEQYF.

The chain is built from TRBV7-6 and TRBJ2-2; 8 bases are a match to TRBD1. The CDR3 runs 17 residues. Germline CDR1 and CDR2: SGHVS and FNYEAQ. After removal of 5 bases from V and 0 bases from J, the junction contained 8 bases not matched to a gene. The CDR3 here is CASSRSDRATNTGELFF. The CDR3 bases are TGTGCCAGCAGCCGCTCGGACAGGGCAACGAACACCGGGGAGCTGTTTTTT. Full variable domain (outside the CDR3, taken from reference TRBV7-6 and TRBJ2-2): GAGVSQSPRYKVTKRGQDVALRCDPISGHVSLYWYRQALGQGPEFLTYFNYEAQQDKSGLPNDRFSAERPEGSISTLTIQRTEQRDSAMYRCASSRSDRATNTGELFFGEGSRLTVL.

The CDR3 coding sequence is TGTGCCAGCAGCCTACATAAGGGCAACGGGGCCAACGTCCTGACTTTC. The encoded protein is CASSLHKGNGANVLTF. V is TRBV7-9 and J is TRBJ2-6, with unresolved D. The V end lost 5 bases, the J end lost 4 bases, and 15 bases lay between the germline ends. Germline assignment: CDR1 SEHNR and CDR2 FQNEAQ (reference sequence). The CDR3 totals 16 residues. Variable domain in full (rest from reference TRBV7-9 and TRBJ2-6): DTGVSQNPRHKITKRGQNVTFRCDPISEHNRLYWYRQTLGQGPEFLTYFQNEAQLEKSRLLSDRFSAERPKGSFSTLEIQRTEQGDSAMYLCASSLHKGNGANVLTFGAGSRLTVL.

V and J are TRBV12-5 and TRBJ2-3, with TRBD2 matching over 11 bases. Germline V gene lookup returns CDR1 LGHNT and CDR2 FRNRAP. Unmatched junction bases numbered 6, after V lost 3 bases and J lost 4 bases. The CDR3 is made up of 16 amino acids. The CDR3 here is CASGFSSGRRADTQYF. In DNA form, the CDR3 reads TGTGCTAGTGGTTTCTCTAGCGGGAGGAGGGCAGATACGCAGTATTTT.

V and J are TRBV5-1 and TRBJ1-1; D not resolved. The germline V gene encodes CDR1 SGHRS and CDR2 YFSETQ. This CDR3 has 11 residues. The germline V and J ends were trimmed by 7 bases and 4 bases, with 8 bases remaining between them. CDR3 loop: CASSGVTEAFF. CDR3 in DNA: TGCGCCAGCTCGGGAGTCACTGAAGCTTTCTTT.

The chain links TRBV2 to TRBJ1-5; D call uncertain. The V gene lost 4 bases and the J gene lost 4 bases, with 17 bases spanning the gap. This CDR3 region has 16 residues. In germline, CDR1 is SNHLY, CDR2 FYNNEI. The CDR3 DNA reads TGTGCCAGCAGTGGGGCAGCCGCCTTCACTAATCAGCCCCAGCATTTT. This encodes CASSGAAAFTNQPQHF.

The rearrangement joins TRBV28 to TRBJ2-7; D is possibly TRBD2 (5 bases). Germline CDR1 MDHEN, CDR2 SYDVKM. The ends were cut back, 5 bases at V and 2 bases at J, with 10 bases in the middle. CDR3 size: 13 residues. CDR3 coding DNA: TGTGCCAGCAGTGGACTCTTTCCCTACGAGCAGTACTTC. Protein product: CASSGLFPYEQYF.

This clone was observed a handful of times. V is TRBV4-1 and J is TRBJ2-1; a possible D gene is TRBD1 (6 bases). The CDR3 loop spans 15 amino acids. The germline V gene has CDR1 MGHRA and CDR2 YSYEKL. V dropped 0 bases and J dropped 12 bases, with 18 bases sitting between them. The CDR3 reads CASSQDRGTLLRQFF. CDR3 coding DNA: TGCGCCAGCAGCCAAGATAGAGGGACACTTTTGAGGCAGTTCTTC.